Listed here are 12 T cell receptor beta chains from one sample, sequenced in a study of blood T cell repertoires in COVID-19. Some clones are missing from TCRdb's copy, which holds only in-frame ones; the method was immunoSEQ multiplex PCR. The sample holds some 390,000 clones, roughly nine tenths seen once. The sequenced sample consisted of PBMCs or T cells enriched from blood (not recorded which). The receptors derive from a man aged 25 to 40 who had recovered from COVID-19.

This clone is a singleton in its sample. The chain employs TRBV5-1 and TRBJ1-6, with D unclear. The germline V gene has CDR1 SGHRS and CDR2 YFSETQ. This CDR3 has 13 amino acids. Trimming took 7 bases from V and 9 from J, leaving 14 bases between them. CDR3 sequence reads: CASGFRGGSPLHF. The CDR3 bases are TGCGCCAGCGGGTTCCGGGGAGGTTCACCCCTCCACTTT.

CDR3 sequence: CASSWTTGGTNYGYTF. The DNA of the CDR3 is TGTGCCAGCAGCTGGACGACAGGGGGCACGAACTATGGCTACACCTTC. The chain employs TRBV5-6 and TRBJ1-2; 10 nucleotides agree with TRBD1. Unmatched junction bases numbered 7, after V lost 3 bases and J lost 2 bases. CDR1 and CDR2 (germline): SGHDT, YYEEEE. CDR3 size: 16 residues.

The chain has TRBV7-8 and TRBJ1-5, with D tentatively TRBD1 (5 bases). This CDR3 is 15 amino acids long. V lost 1 base and J lost 4, with 11 bases in between. Germline CDR1 is SGHVS and CDR2 is FQNEAQ. CDR3 region: CASSLVSAGNQPQHF. CDR3 sequence (DNA): TGTGCCAGCAGCTTAGTTTCGGCAGGGAATCAGCCCCAGCATTTT.

This clone occurred once. The chain couples TRBV2 to TRBJ2-6, with D perhaps matching TRBD1 (6 bases). Germline CDR1 SNHLY, CDR2 FYNNEI. The CDR3 runs to 16 residues. Trimming shortened V by 7 bases and J by 0 bases, and 13 bases separated the two germline ends. The CDR3 DNA reads as TGTGCCAGCAAAAGGGACACCTACTCTGGGGCCAACGTCCTGACTTTC. This gives the protein CASKRDTYSGANVLTF.

V is TRBV2 and J is TRBJ1-2; 8 nucleotides line up with TRBD1. Germline V gene data show CDR1 as SNHLY and CDR2 as FYNNEI. The ends lost 3 bases at V and 4 bases at J; junction bases unmatched: 7. The CDR3 length is 15 residues. The CDR3 protein is CASSDPTGVTYGYTF. In nucleotides, the CDR3 is TGTGCCAGCAGTGATCCGACAGGGGTTACCTATGGCTACACCTTC.

The rearrangement uses TRBV30 and TRBJ1-3, with TRBD1 matching over 9 bases. The germline gives CDR1 GTSNPN, CDR2 SVGIG (reference sequence). The CDR3 totals 16 residues. V was pared by 5 bases and J by 0 bases, with 8 bases of the junction left unmatched. The CDR3 here is CAWGGDRASSGNTIYF. The CDR3, as DNA: TGTGCCTGGGGGGGGGACAGGGCCTCCTCTGGAAACACCATATATTTT. The full variable domain, in which reference TRBV30 and TRBJ1-3 provide the parts outside the CDR3, is SQTIHQWPATLVQPVGSPLSLECTVEGTSNPNLYWYRQAAGRGLQLLFYSVGIGQISSEVPQNLSASRPQDRQFILSSKKLLLSDSGFYLCAWGGDRASSGNTIYFGEGSWLTVV.

The chain is built from TRBV30 and TRBJ1-5, with a weak D call TRBD1 (5 bases). The CDR3 is made up of 15 amino acids. The germline V gene encodes CDR1 GTSNPN and CDR2 SVGIG (reference sequence). Trimming removed 1 base at V and 7 bases at J, with 17 bases between. CDR3 amino acids: CAWSGWGLFGQPQHF. For the CDR3, the DNA is TGTGCCTGGAGTGGATGGGGACTTTTTGGCCAGCCCCAGCATTTT.

The chain combines TRBV6-1 with TRBJ1-3; D call uncertain. The CDR3 covers 16 residues. Trimming took off 0 bases at V and 0 bases at J, with 9 bases between the two ends. CDR1 MNHNS and CDR2 SASEGT come from the germline V gene. The CDR3 here is CASSEAQVGSGNTIYF. DNA for the CDR3: TGTGCCAGCAGTGAAGCCCAGGTGGGCTCTGGAAACACCATATATTTT.

The CDR3 loop reads CASSWGLAGYNEQFF. The DNA for the CDR3 is TGTGCCAGCAGCTGGGGACTAGCGGGGTACAATGAGCAGTTCTTC. The chain combines TRBV28 with TRBJ2-1; 13 bases fit TRBD2. This CDR3 comprises 15 residues. The V gene's germline CDR1 is MDHEN and CDR2 SYDVKM. Losses at the gene ends were 6 bases for V and 4 bases for J; bases not matched to a gene: 3.

The chain carries TRBV28 and TRBJ1-2, with TRBD1 as a possible D gene (6 bases). CDR3 size: 13 residues. Trimming left V 3 bases short and J 5 bases short, with 10 bases between. The germline V gene encodes CDR1 MDHEN and CDR2 SYDVKM. For the CDR3, the DNA is TGTGCCAGCAGTTTGGGACATCGATATGGCTACACCTTC. Translation: CASSLGHRYGYTF.

This chain joins TRBV7-9 and TRBJ1-6, with 7 positions matching TRBD1. Germline V gene lookup returns CDR1 SEHNR and CDR2 FQNEAQ (reference sequence). The V gene end was trimmed by 4 bases and the J gene end by 8 bases; junction bases not matched to a gene: 2. This CDR3 is 13 amino acids long. CDR3 residues: CASSSQGDSPLHF. In DNA, the CDR3 is TGTGCCAGCAGCTCCCAGGGGGATTCACCCCTCCACTTT.

This chain uses TRBV28 with TRBJ1-5, with unresolved D. This CDR3 has 14 residues. Trimming removed 6 bases at V and 3 bases at J, with 12 bases between. Germline V gene sequence: CDR1 MDHEN, CDR2 SYDVKM. The CDR3 bases are TGTGCCAGCAGCCCCTTATCAGACAATCAGCCCCAGCATTTT. This sequence encodes CASSPLSDNQPQHF.